The rows below give T cell receptor beta chains drawn from one sample of a study of CD8 T cells in Susac syndrome. TCRdb re-called the immunoSEQ multiplex PCR reads with MiXCR, one entry per CDR3 protein. The sample lists some 120,000 distinct CDR3 sequences; around 94% were seen once. Sequencing was done on a sample of CD8+ T cells from PBMCs. All receptors derive from a human donor with Susac syndrome. CDR3s leave out the opening cysteine and the closing phenylalanine or tryptophan. Fields, in order: J gene, V gene, CDR3 protein.

J gene: TRBJ2-5; V gene: TRBV12-3/TRBV12-4; CDR3 protein: ASSLDGLAGGQETQY
J gene: TRBJ1-1; V gene: TRBV12-3/TRBV12-4; CDR3 protein: ASSLGQGFAEAF
J gene: TRBJ2-3; V gene: TRBV13; CDR3 protein: ASSSGLADTDTQY
J gene: TRBJ1-2; V gene: TRBV12-3/TRBV12-4; CDR3 protein: ASSLESYGYT
J gene: TRBJ1-1; V gene: TRBV13; CDR3 protein: ASSYRGRTEAF
J gene: TRBJ1-1; V gene: TRBV15; CDR3 protein: ATSITGEYNTEAF
J gene: TRBJ1-2; V gene: TRBV12-3/TRBV12-4; CDR3 protein: ASSLSRGRSHYGYT
J gene: TRBJ2-2; V gene: TRBV5-4; CDR3 protein: ASNLAGVDTGELF
J gene: TRBJ1-2; V gene: TRBV13; CDR3 protein: ASSLGPVYT
J gene: TRBJ2-1; V gene: TRBV5-1; CDR3 protein: ASSIDTTVGNEQF
J gene: TRBJ2-3; V gene: TRBV20-1; CDR3 protein: SATDYATDTQY
J gene: TRBJ2-7; V gene: TRBV5-6; CDR3 protein: ASQSGTYEQY
J gene: TRBJ1-5; V gene: TRBV20-1; CDR3 protein: SAQGKENQPQH
J gene: TRBJ2-2; V gene: TRBV30; CDR3 protein: AWSQGTGGGELF
J gene: TRBJ2-2; V gene: TRBV9; CDR3 protein: ASSVEVQSPRNGELF
J gene: TRBJ1-2; V gene: TRBV27; CDR3 protein: ASRQDQGNYRYT
J gene: TRBJ1-2; V gene: TRBV27; CDR3 protein: ASRKTGTNYGYT
J gene: TRBJ1-6; V gene: TRBV9; CDR3 protein: ASSPRQGLNSPLH
J gene: TRBJ2-7; V gene: TRBV14; CDR3 protein: ASSQLDLVYEQY
J gene: TRBJ2-1; V gene: TRBV7-8; CDR3 protein: ASSLLTGYNEQF
J gene: TRBJ2-1; V gene: TRBV18; CDR3 protein: ASSTDRGYEQF
J gene: TRBJ1-2; V gene: TRBV19; CDR3 protein: ASRETVNYGYT
J gene: TRBJ1-1; V gene: TRBV4-1; CDR3 protein: ASSRDRDPNTEAF
J gene: TRBJ1-2; V gene: TRBV29-1; CDR3 protein: SVEEAAGYGYT